This T cell receptor beta chain was retrieved from a study of vaccination and CD4 T cells after COVID-19. CDR1 MNHEY and CDR2 SVGEGT come from the germline V gene. The CDR3 extends over 12 amino acids. Trimming left V 6 bases short and J 4 bases short, with 7 bases between. This clonotype was recorded a few times. Its matching antigen is unknown. Treatment reported: roughly ten-day PBMC culture with coronavirus spike peptide pools or control peptides (ViraFEST assay). Antigen-specific T cells were expanded with peptide pools by ViraFEST, and TCRs were then sequenced. The Oncomine TCR Beta short-read assay was applied to DNA of cultured CD4+ T cells. A single record per CDR3 protein comes from TCRdb applying MiXCR to the PCR reads. The sample carries around 15,000 distinct CDR3 sequences, 51% recorded once.

The V gene is TRBV6-2 or TRBV6-3, the J gene TRBJ1-3; D ambiguous. The sequence came from a human donor who had recovered from COVID-19. The sample taken for sequencing was CD4+ T cells from blood, cultured in vitro. CDR3 residues: CASSETGNTIYF. CDR3 nucleotides: TGTGCCAGCAGCGAAACAGGAAACACCATATATTTT.